This T cell receptor beta chain was documented in a study of shared clonotypes between healthy human individuals. It was CD45RO-negative cells, positively selected for CCR7, that made up naive CD8 cells, with terminally differentiated effector memory CD45RA+ cells excluded. Every contributor of samples was a Caucasian grown-up residing in Nashville, Tennessee. Libraries were prepared by immunoSEQ multiplex PCR; TCRdb keeps only in-frame clonotypes and omits some of them. The table records fewer than 1 million clones, around 96% of them present only once. Note on this clone: Its antigen is undetermined.

Study findings and constraints: Sampling was confined to blood; repertoires within tissues likely differ.

Trimming pared 2 bases from V and 5 bases from J, leaving 13 bases between. The CDR3 covers 14 residues. In germline, CDR1 is SGHVS, CDR2 FQNEAQ. Source material: naive CD8+ T cells sorted from blood. This receptor was identified in a man under 40 in good health. The chain couples TRBV7-8 to TRBJ2-7; D uncertain. DNA for the CDR3: TGTGCCAGCAGCTTAAGGATAGGGTTAGACGAGCAGTACTTC. It codes for CASSLRIGLDEQYF.